This TCR beta chain was sequenced for a study of T cells in Graves' hyperthyroidism and ophthalmopathy. Study outcomes and limitations: Blood also held most thyroid clonotypes expanded beyond 0.001. Separation of ophthalmopathy from stable hyperthyroidism was achieved by a 13 V-J model.

Notes on this clonotype: What it binds is unknown.

The CDR3 has 13 residues. Trimming stripped 0 bases from V and 7 bases from J, with 10 bases between. Using RNA transcripts as the source, TCR beta CDR3 regions were amplified. The study used the HTBI primer set for a first-round RT-PCR of the TCR CDR3. TCRdb reprocessed the multiplex PCR reads with MiXCR, giving one entry per CDR3 protein. The table lists some 250,000 distinct CDR3 sequences, approximately 15% of them singletons. The diagnoses drew upon clinical symptoms, serum thyroxine and TRAb, thyroid ultrasound and orbital computed tomography. The authors obtained PBMCs from about 9 ml of fresh peripheral blood.

The source material was blood. The genes are TRBV12-3 or TRBV12-4 and TRBJ2-7; D is possibly TRBD2 (5 bases). The clonotype originates from a middle-aged woman with Graves' hyperthyroidism that later progressed to Graves' ophthalmopathy. In DNA form, the CDR3 reads TGTGCCAGCAGTTTAGCTGGAAGGAGGGAGCAGTACTTC. This codes for CASSLAGRREQYF.